The 13 T cell receptor beta chains presented below share a single source sample, sequenced in a study of regulatory T cells in long-lasting Graves disease. Both iRepertoire HTBI primers and Arm-PCR of CDR3 regions were used to build the TCR beta libraries. TCRdb called the multiplex PCR reads again in MiXCR, with one record for every CDR3 protein. Of 250,000 to 300,000 distinct CDR3 sequences listed, 18% are singletons. Time point defined: newly diagnosed GD, antithyroid drugs for less than 3 months. PBMCs were the source of the RNA used for TCR sequencing. This sample also belongs to another study, concerning T cells in Graves' hyperthyroidism and ophthalmopathy.

Sequencing was performed on peripheral blood mononuclear cells (PBMCs), taken at new diagnosis, from a patient treated with antithyroid drugs. These receptors were taken from a woman younger than 45 with Graves disease.

This clonotype was detected ten times or more. The rearrangement joins TRBV7-2 to TRBJ2-7; unclear D gene. The V end lost 5 bases, the J end lost 0 bases, and 8 bases lay between the germline ends. Germline lookup yields CDR1 SGHTA and CDR2 FQGNSA. CDR3 length: 13 amino acids. CDR3 sequence reads: CASSPLGSYEQYF. Here the CDR3 DNA reads TGTGCCAGCAGCCCTCTGGGCTCCTACGAGCAGTACTTC.

This clonotype was found many times. This sequence joins TRBV2 and TRBJ1-6; 7 nucleotides line up with TRBD1. This CDR3 has 16 amino acids. Trimming removed 6 bases from V and 7 bases from J; junction bases left unmatched: 12. Germline V CDR1 and CDR2: SNHLY, FYNNEI. In DNA, the CDR3 is TGTGCCAGCAGGGGAATCAGACAGGGACGCAATTCACCCCTCCACTTT. Amino acids: CASRGIRQGRNSPLHF.

This clonotype has at least ten counts. This chain connects TRBV3-1 to TRBJ1-2; D gene ambiguous. The length of the CDR3 is 13 residues. Germline V gene sequence: CDR1 LGHDT, CDR2 YNNKEL (reference sequence). V shed 2 bases and J shed 8 bases, with 12 bases lying between them. DNA of the CDR3: TGTGCCAGCAGCCAAAGTTTGACGCAGGGCTACACCTTC. Residues: CASSQSLTQGYTF.

This clonotype was seen at least ten times. The chain links TRBV12-3 or TRBV12-4 to TRBJ1-1; 7 nucleotides line up with TRBD1. CDR3 length equals 14 residues. With 6 bases clipped from V and 2 bases from J, the junction kept 6 bases outside the gene matches. This chain's CDR3 is CASSPTGLNTEAFF. The CDR3 region has the DNA TGTGCCAGCAGCCCGACAGGGTTAAACACTGAAGCTTTCTTT.

The table lists this clonotype with a few counts. The chain couples TRBV24-1 to TRBJ1-2, with 8 bases identical to TRBD1. The germline CDR1 and CDR2 sequences are KGHDR and SFDVKD. This CDR3 is 13 amino acids long. V dropped 4 bases and J dropped 8; count of bases not matched to a gene: 5. The CDR3 sequence: CATSEGQGYGYTF. The CDR3, as DNA: TGTGCCACCAGTGAAGGACAGGGTTACGGCTACACCTTC.

This clonotype was observed at least ten times. The germline gene is not matched at one end of the junction; a read error may be the cause. The V gene is TRBV4-1, the J gene TRBJ2-1; 11 nucleotides line up with TRBD2. The CDR3 contains 16 residues. Germline CDR1 is MGHRA and CDR2 is YSYEKL. CDR3 nucleotide sequence: TGCGCCAGCAGCCAAATAGCGGGGGGGCCGGGGGAAACTGCGGTCTTC. This sequence encodes CASSQIAGGPGETAVF.

In this sample, this clonotype turned up many times. The chain has TRBV7-8 and TRBJ1-4, with D hard to call. V lost 5 bases and J lost 12, with 16 bases in between. The CDR3 length is 13 residues. CDR1 is SGHVS and CDR2 is FQNEAQ in the germline V gene. The CDR3 DNA follows: TGTGCCAGCAGCCCAGAGGTTTGGAGGGAACTGTTTTTT. Residues: CASSPEVWRELFF.

This clonotype appeared many times. The chain has TRBV10-3 and TRBJ2-7; 10 nucleotides agree with TRBD2. There are 14 residues in the CDR3. CDR1 is ENHRY and CDR2 is SYGVKD in the germline V gene. J gave up 6 bases and V 3 bases, and 5 bases lay outside the gene matches. The CDR3 region has the DNA TGTGCCATCAGTGACGGGCTAGCGGGGGTCGAGCAGTACTTC. Translated, it gives CAISDGLAGVEQYF.

This clonotype occurred many times. This chain uses TRBV2 with TRBJ1-5; D is possibly TRBD1 (6 bases). The CDR3 is made up of 14 amino acids. CDR1 is SNHLY and CDR2 is FYNNEI in the germline V gene. V was trimmed by 5 bases and J by 4 bases, leaving 12 bases between them. CDR3 protein: CASSLTGRNQPQHF. The DNA for the CDR3 is TGTGCCAGCAGTCTGACAGGCCGTAATCAGCCCCAGCATTTT.

This clonotype was seen at least ten times. This rearrangement joins TRBV13 to TRBJ2-3; D could derive from TRBD1 or TRBD2 (5 bases each). CDR3 size: 11 residues. Germline assignment: CDR1 PRHDT and CDR2 FYEKMQ (reference sequence). The V end was cut by 5 bases, the J end by 10 bases, with 10 bases between. The CDR3, as DNA: TGTGCCAGCAGCCCTGGGGGTGCGCAGTATTTT. It specifies CASSPGGAQYF.

The J gene is TRBJ2-1, the V gene TRBV20-1; 8 bases align to TRBD2. The J segment lost 7 bases and the V segment lost 5 bases, leaving 16 bases of the junction unmatched. CDR1 and CDR2 (germline): DFQATT, SNEGSKA (reference sequence). The CDR3 is 16 residues long. Here the CDR3 reads CSAPPDRGGFGNEQFF. In DNA, the CDR3 is TGCAGTGCTCCACCCGACCGCGGGGGGTTCGGAAATGAGCAGTTCTTC.

The chain is built from TRBV19 and TRBJ1-1, with D unresolved. In germline, CDR1 is LNHDA, CDR2 SQIVND (reference sequence). V was cut by 9 bases and J by 2 bases, with 22 bases left in between. CDR3 size: 16 residues. The CDR3 DNA reads as TGTGCCAGCCGACTAAGGACGGAGTGGGAAAACACTGAAGCTTTCTTT. Translating it yields CASRLRTEWENTEAFF.

This clonotype was picked up many times. The genes are TRBV3-1 and TRBJ2-7; 9 bases map to TRBD2. The CDR3 is 15 amino acids. V was clipped by 4 bases and J by 9 bases; unmatched bases: 13. In germline, CDR1 is LGHDT, CDR2 YNNKEL (reference sequence). The CDR3 bases are TGTGCCAGCAGCCTCCGACTAGCGGAGGGCCTGGGGCAGTACTTC. Residues: CASSLRLAEGLGQYF.